This TCR beta chain was recovered during a study of cytomegalovirus exposure and HLA in healthy donors. Study results and limitations: Immune exposure information comprised only CMV serostatus. There were several of the most significant clusters that appeared linked to common viral pathogens in a later analysis. An analysis was carried out at a later point. It showed that HLA-associated TCR beta chains were more clonally expanded than equally common non-associated chains.

CDR1 is KGHSH and CDR2 is LQKENI in the germline V gene. The J segment lost 5 bases and the V segment lost 4 bases, leaving 14 bases of the junction unmatched. The CDR3 has 16 residues. 60 Vbeta and 13 Jbeta primers were used in PCR. Per the original methods: An analysis performed later counted roughly 80 million unique TCR beta chains (roughly 9.9 million of them shared). Measured with immunoSEQ multiplex PCR; TCRdb has only the in-frame clones, and not every one. The V and J calls and clone size are taken from that table; D and trimming were inferred from the DNA. The sample yields under 200,000 clones, approximately 88% seen once. A remark on this clone: Antigen specificity is unknown.

The origin of this receptor is a woman aged 30 to 39 in good health and CMV-seronegative. Source material: PBMCs. This chain connects TRBV18 to TRBJ2-7, with TRBD1 matching over 7 bases. Here the CDR3 DNA reads TGTGCCAGCTCACGGACAGGTCTGAGGATTTCCCACGAGCAGTACTTC. Its translation: CASSRTGLRISHEQYF.